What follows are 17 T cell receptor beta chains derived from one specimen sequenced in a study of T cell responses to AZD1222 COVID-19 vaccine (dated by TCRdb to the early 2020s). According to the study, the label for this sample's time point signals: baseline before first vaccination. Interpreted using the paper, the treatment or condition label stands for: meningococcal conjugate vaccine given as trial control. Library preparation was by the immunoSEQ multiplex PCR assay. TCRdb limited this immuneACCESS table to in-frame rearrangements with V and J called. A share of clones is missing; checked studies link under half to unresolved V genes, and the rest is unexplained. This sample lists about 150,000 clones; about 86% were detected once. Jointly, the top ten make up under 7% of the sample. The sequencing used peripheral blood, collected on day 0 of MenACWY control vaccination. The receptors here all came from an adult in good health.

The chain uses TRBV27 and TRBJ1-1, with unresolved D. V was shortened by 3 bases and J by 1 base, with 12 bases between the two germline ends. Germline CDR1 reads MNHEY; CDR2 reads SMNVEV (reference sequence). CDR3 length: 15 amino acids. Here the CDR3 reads CASSFRIGRNTEAFF. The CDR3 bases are TGTGCCAGCAGTTTTCGCATAGGGAGGAACACTGAAGCTTTCTTT.

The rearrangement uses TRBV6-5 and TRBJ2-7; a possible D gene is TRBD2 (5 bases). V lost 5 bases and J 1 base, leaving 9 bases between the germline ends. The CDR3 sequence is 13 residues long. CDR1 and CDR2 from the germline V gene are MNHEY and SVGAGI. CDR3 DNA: TGTGCCAGCAGTCCAGGAGGATCCTACGAGCAGTACTTC. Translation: CASSPGGSYEQYF.

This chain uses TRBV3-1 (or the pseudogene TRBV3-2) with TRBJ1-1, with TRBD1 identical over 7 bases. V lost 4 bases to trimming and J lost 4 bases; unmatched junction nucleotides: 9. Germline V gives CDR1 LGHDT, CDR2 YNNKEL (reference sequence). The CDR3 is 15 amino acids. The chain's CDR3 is CASSPPTGLFTEAFF. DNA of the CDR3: TGTGCCAGCAGCCCTCCGACAGGGCTTTTCACTGAAGCTTTCTTT.

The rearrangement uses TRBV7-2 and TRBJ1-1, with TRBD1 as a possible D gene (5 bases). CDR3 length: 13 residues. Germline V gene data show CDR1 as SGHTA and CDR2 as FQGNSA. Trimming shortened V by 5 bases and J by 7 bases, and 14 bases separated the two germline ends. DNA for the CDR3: TGTGCCAGCAGCCTAGACAGAACCTTTGAAGCTTTCTTT. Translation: CASSLDRTFEAFF.

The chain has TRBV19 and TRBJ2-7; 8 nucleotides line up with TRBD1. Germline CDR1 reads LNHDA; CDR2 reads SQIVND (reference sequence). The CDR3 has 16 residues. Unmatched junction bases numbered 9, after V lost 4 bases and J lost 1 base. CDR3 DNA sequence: TGTGCCAGTAGTAGGCCGGGACAGGTCACATCCTACGAGCAGTACGTC. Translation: CASSRPGQVTSYEQYV.

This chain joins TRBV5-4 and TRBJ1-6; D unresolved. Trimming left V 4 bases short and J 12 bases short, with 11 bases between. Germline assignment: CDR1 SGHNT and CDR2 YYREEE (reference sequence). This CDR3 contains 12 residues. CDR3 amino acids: CASSLFLGPLHF. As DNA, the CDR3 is TGTGCCAGCAGCCTATTCCTCGGACCCCTCCACTTT.

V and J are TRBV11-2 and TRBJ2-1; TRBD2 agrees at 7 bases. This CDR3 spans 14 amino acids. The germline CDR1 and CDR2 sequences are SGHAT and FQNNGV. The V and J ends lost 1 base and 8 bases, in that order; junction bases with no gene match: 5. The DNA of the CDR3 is TGTGCCAGCAGCTTAGTGGCCGCGGGAGATGAGCAGTTCTTC. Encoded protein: CASSLVAAGDEQFF.

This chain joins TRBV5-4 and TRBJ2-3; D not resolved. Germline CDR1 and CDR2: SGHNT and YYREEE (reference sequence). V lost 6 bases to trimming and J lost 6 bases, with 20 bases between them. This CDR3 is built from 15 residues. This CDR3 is CASTPEVRASDTQYF. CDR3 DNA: TGTGCCAGCACACCCGAGGTCAGAGCTTCGGATACGCAGTATTTT.

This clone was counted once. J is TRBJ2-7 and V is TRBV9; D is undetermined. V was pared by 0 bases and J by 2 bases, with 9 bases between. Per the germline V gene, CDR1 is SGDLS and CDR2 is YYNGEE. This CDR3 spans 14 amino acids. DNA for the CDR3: TGTGCCAGCAGCGTAGGTGCGGAGCCCTACGAGCAGTACTTC. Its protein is CASSVGAEPYEQYF. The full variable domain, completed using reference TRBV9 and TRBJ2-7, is DSGVTQTPKHLITATGQRVTLRCSPRSGDLSVYWYQQSLDQGLQFLIQYYNGEERAKGNILERFSAQQFPDLHSELNLSSLELGDSALYFCASSVGAEPYEQYFGPGTRLTVT.

The CDR3 here is CASRKQIANYGYTF. CDR3 nucleotides: TGTGCCAGCAGAAAACAGATAGCAAACTATGGCTACACCTTC. The chain couples TRBV6-5 to TRBJ1-2, with D hard to call. CDR3 length: 14 residues. CDR1 is MNHEY and CDR2 is SVGAGI in the germline V gene. With 6 bases removed from V and 2 bases from J, the gap between germline ends came to 13 bases.

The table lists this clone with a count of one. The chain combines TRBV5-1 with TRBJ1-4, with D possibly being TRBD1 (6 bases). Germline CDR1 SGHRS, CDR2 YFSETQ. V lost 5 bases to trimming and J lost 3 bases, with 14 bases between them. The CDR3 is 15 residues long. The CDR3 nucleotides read TGCGCCAGCAGTAGAATCGGACAGCCTAATGAAAAACTGTTTTTT. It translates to CASSRIGQPNEKLFF.

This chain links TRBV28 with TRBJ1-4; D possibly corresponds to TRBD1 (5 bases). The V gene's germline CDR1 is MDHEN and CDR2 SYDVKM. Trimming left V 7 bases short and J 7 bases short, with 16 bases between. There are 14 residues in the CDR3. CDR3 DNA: TGTGCCAGCACCATGGGACCCCTTCGTGAAAAACTGTTTTTT. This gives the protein CASTMGPLREKLFF.

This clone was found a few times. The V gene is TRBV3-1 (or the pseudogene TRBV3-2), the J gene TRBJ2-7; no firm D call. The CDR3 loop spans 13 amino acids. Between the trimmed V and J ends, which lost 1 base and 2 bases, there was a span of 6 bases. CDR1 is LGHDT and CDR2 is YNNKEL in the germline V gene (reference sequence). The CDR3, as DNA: TGTGCCAGCAGCCAAGGGCTAACCTACGAGCAGTACTTC. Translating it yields CASSQGLTYEQYF.

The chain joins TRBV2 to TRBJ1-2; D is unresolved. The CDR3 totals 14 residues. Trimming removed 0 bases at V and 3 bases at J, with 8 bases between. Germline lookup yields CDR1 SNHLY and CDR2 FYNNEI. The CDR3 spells CASSEAPGHYGYTF. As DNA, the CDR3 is TGTGCCAGCAGTGAAGCCCCAGGACACTATGGCTACACCTTC.

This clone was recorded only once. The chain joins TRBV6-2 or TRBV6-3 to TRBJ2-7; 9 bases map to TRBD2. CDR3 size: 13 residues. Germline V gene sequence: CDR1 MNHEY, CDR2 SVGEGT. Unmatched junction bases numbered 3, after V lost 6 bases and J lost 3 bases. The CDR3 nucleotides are TGTGCCAGCAGCGCTAGCGGGAACTACGAGCAGTACTTC. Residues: CASSASGNYEQYF.

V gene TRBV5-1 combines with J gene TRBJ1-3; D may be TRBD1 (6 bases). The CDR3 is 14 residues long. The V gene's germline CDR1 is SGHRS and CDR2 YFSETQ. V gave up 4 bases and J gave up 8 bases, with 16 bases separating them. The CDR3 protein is CASSPGQLRDTIYF. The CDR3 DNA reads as TGCGCCAGCAGCCCTGGACAGCTCCGCGACACCATATATTTT.

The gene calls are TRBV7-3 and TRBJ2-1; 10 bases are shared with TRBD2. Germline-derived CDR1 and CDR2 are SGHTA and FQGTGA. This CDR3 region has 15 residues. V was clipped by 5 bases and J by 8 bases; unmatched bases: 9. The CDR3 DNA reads TGTGCCAGCAGCGAAGGCCTAGCGGGAGCACATGAGCAGTTCTTC. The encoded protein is CASSEGLAGAHEQFF. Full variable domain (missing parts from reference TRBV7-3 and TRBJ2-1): GAGVSQTPSNKVTEKGKYVELRCDPISGHTALYWYRQSLGQGPEFLIYFQGTGAADDSGLPNDRFFAVRPEGSVSTLKIQRTERGDSAVYLCASSEGLAGAHEQFFGPGTRLTVL.